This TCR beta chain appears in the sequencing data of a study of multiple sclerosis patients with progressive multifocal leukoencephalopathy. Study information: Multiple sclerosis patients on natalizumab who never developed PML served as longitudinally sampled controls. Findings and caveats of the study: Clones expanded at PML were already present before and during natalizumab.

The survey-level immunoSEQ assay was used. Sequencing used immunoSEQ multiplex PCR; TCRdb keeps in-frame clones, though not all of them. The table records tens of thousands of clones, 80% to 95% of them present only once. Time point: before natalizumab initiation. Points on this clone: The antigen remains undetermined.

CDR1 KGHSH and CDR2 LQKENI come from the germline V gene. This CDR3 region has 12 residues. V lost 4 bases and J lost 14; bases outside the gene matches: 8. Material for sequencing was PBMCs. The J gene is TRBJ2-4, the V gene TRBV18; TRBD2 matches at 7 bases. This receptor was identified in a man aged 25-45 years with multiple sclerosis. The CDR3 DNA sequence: TGTGCCAGCTCACTCGAGCGGGACGGAAAGTACTTC. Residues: CASSLERDGKYF.